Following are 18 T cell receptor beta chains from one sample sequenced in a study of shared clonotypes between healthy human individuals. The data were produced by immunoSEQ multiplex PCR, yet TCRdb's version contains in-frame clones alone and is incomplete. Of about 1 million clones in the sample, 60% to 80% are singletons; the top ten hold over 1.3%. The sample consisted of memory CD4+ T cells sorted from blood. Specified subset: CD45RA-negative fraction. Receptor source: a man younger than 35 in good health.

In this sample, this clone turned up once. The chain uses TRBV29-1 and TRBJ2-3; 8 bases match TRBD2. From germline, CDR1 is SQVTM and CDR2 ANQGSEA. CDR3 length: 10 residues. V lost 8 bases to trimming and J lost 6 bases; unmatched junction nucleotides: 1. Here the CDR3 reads CSTGGDTQYF. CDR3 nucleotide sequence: TGCAGCACGGGGGGGGATACGCAGTATTTT.

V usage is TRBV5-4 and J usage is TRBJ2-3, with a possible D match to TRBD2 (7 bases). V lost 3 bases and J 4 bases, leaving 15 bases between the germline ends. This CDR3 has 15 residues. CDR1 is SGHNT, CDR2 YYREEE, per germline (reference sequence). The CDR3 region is CASSSGGGRADTQYF. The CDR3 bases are TGTGCCAGCAGCTCCGGCGGGGGCCGGGCAGATACGCAGTATTTT.

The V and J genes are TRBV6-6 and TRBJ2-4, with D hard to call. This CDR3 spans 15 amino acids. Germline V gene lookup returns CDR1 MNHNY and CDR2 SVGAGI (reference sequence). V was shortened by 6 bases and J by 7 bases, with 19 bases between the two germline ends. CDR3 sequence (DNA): TGTGCCAGCAGCGACATTAGTTTAAAGTTGAACATTCAGTACTTC. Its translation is CASSDISLKLNIQYF.

The chain's CDR3 is CASSERETQYF. The CDR3 nucleotides are TGTGCCAGCAGCGAACGGGAGACCCAGTACTTC. The chain joins TRBV6-1 to TRBJ2-5; D remains unclear. The V end lost 6 bases, the J end lost 5 bases, and 7 bases lay between the germline ends. The CDR3 covers 11 residues. Germline CDR1 reads MNHNS; CDR2 reads SASEGT.

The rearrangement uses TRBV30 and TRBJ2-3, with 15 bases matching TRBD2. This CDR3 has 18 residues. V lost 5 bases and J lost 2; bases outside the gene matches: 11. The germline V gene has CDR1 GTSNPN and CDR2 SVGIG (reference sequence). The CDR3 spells CAWLLLGTSGGPTDTQYF. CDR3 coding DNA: TGTGCCTGGCTCTTACTGGGGACTAGCGGGGGGCCCACAGATACGCAGTATTTT.

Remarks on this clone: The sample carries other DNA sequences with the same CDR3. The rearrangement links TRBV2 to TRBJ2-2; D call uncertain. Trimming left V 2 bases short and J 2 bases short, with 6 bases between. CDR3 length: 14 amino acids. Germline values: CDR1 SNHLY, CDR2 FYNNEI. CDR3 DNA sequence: TGTGCCAGCAGTGAACAGCTTAACACCGGGGAGCTGTTTTTT. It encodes CASSEQLNTGELFF.

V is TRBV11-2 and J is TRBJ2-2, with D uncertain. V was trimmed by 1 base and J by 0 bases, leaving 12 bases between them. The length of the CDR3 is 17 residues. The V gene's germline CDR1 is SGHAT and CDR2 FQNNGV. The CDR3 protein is CASSLGPARANTGELFF. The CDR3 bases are TGTGCCAGCAGCTTAGGCCCAGCCCGAGCGAACACCGGGGAGCTGTTTTTT.

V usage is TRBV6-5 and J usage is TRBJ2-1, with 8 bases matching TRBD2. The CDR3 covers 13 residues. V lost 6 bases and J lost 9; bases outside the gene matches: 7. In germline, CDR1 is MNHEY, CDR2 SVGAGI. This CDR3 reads CASSNGGAGEQFF. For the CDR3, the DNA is TGTGCCAGCAGCAACGGGGGGGCGGGTGAGCAGTTCTTC.

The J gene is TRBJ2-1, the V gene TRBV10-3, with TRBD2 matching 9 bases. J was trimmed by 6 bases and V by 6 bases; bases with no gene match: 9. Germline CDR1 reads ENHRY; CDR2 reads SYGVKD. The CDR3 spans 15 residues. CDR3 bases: TGTGCCATCAGGGCCTCAGCGGGGGGTGGCAATGAGCAGTTCTTC. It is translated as CAIRASAGGGNEQFF.

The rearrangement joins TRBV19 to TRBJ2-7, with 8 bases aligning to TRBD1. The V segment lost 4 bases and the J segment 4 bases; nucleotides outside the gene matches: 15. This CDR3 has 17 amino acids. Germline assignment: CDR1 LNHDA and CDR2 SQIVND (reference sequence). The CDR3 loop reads CASSRDIGGRGQYEQYF. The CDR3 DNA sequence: TGTGCCAGTAGTAGGGATATCGGGGGCAGGGGGCAATACGAGCAGTACTTC.

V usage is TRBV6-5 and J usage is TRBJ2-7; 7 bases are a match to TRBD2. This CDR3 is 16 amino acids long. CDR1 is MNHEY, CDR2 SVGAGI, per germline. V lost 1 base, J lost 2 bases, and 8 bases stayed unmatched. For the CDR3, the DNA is TGTGCCAGCAGTTACTTGAGCGGGGCCTATCCCTACGAGCAGTACTTC. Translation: CASSYLSGAYPYEQYF.

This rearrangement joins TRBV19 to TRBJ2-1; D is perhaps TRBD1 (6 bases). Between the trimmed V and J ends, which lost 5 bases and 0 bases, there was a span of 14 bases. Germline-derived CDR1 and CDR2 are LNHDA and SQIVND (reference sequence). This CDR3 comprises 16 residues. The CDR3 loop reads CASSAGDLSSYNEQFF. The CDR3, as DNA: TGTGCCAGTAGTGCAGGGGACCTCAGCTCCTACAATGAGCAGTTCTTC.

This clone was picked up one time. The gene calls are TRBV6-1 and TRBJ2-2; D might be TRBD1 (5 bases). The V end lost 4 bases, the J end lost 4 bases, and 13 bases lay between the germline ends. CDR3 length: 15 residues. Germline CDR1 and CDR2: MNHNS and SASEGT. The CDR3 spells CASSVGGAGTGELFF. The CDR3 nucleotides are TGTGCCAGCAGTGTAGGTGGGGCCGGCACCGGGGAGCTGTTTTTT.

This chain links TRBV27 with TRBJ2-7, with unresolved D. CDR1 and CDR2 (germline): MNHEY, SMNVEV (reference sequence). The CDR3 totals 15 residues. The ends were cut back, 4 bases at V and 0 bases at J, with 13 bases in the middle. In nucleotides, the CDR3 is TGTGCCAGCAGTTCCCTCCGAGGTGACTCCTACGAGCAGTACTTC. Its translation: CASSSLRGDSYEQYF.

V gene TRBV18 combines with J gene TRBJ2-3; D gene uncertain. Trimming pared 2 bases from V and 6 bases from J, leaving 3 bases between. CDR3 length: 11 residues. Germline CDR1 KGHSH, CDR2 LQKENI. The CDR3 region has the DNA TGTGCCAGCTCACCATGGGATACGCAGTATTTT. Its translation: CASSPWDTQYF.

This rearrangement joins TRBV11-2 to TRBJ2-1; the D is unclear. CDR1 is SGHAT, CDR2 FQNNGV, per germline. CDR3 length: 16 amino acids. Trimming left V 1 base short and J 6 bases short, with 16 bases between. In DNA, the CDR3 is TGTGCCAGCAGCTTAGGTGCGAAAGAAAGGAGCAATGAGCAGTTCTTC. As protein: CASSLGAKERSNEQFF.

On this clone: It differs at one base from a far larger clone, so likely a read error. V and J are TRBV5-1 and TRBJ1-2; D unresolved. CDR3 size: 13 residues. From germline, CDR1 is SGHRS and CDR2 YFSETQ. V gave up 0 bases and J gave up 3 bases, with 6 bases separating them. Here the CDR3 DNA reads TGCGCCAGCAGCTTGGACAGATACTATGGCTACACCTTC. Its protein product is CASSLDRYYGYTF.

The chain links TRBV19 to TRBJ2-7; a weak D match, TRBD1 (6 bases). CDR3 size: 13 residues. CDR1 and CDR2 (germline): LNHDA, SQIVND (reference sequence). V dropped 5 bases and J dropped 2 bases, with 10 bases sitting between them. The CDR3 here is CASSVTGTYEQYF. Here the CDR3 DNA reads TGTGCCAGTAGTGTTACAGGGACCTACGAGCAGTACTTC.